This is a list of T cell receptor beta chains from one sample in a study of cytomegalovirus exposure and HLA in healthy donors. Clones were read by immunoSEQ multiplex PCR, and TCRdb kept only the in-frame ones, dropping some. This sample carries tens of thousands of clones, with approximately 5.7% going to the ten biggest clones. What was sequenced was PBMCs. The receptor set was obtained from a girl aged 5-17 years in good health and CMV-seropositive. The CDR3 runs from the conserved cysteine through the conserved F or W. D genes are given only for firm matches.

v_gene	d_gene	j_gene	CDR3aa	CDR3nt
TRBV15	-	TRBJ1-4	CATSGRTGDEKLFF	TGTGCCACCAGCGGTCGGACGGGGGATGAAAAACTGTTTTTT
TRBV2	-	TRBJ2-5	CASSDGIGETQYF	TGTGCCAGCAGTGACGGGATAGGAGAGACCCAGTACTTC
TRBV29-1	-	TRBJ1-1	CSVERHKDKNTEAFF	TGCAGCGTTGAAAGGCATAAGGACAAAAACACTGAAGCTTTCTTT
TRBV5-1	-	TRBJ2-1	CASSGDSFSYNEQFF	TGCGCCAGCAGCGGAGACTCGTTCTCCTACAATGAGCAGTTCTTC
TRBV6-5	-	TRBJ2-5	CASRAGPRDQETQYF	TGTGCCAGCAGGGCGGGACCTCGGGACCAAGAGACCCAGTACTTC
TRBV27	TRBD2	TRBJ2-3	CAIFEGAGVTDTQYF	TGTGCCATCTTCGAGGGAGCGGGGGTAACAGATACGCAGTATTTT
TRBV19	TRBD1	TRBJ1-2	CASNPNGQANYGYTF	TGTGCCAGTAACCCAAACGGACAGGCCAACTATGGCTACACCTTC
TRBV19	TRBD1	TRBJ2-5	CASSIGTGVETQYF	TGTGCCAGTAGTATTGGGACAGGGGTAGAGACCCAGTACTTC
TRBV2	TRBD1	TRBJ1-2	CASSNRDRAEGYTF	TGTGCCAGCAGTAACCGGGACAGGGCTGAGGGCTACACCTTC
TRBV7-9	TRBD1	TRBJ2-2	CASNLGQDTGELFF	TGTGCCAGCAATCTAGGACAGGACACCGGGGAGCTGTTTTTT
TRBV9	-	TRBJ2-7	CASSPRRDPYYEQYF	TGTGCCAGCAGCCCGAGGAGGGACCCATACTACGAGCAGTACTTC
TRBV18	TRBD1	TRBJ2-1	CASSPPNRGSSYNEQFF	TGTGCCAGCTCACCACCGAACAGGGGTAGCTCCTACAATGAGCAGTTCTTC
TRBV2	TRBD1	TRBJ1-5	CASSTDRGQPQHF	TGTGCCAGCAGTACCGACAGGGGCCAGCCCCAGCATTTT
TRBV11-3	TRBD2	TRBJ2-3	CASSSSTPPGGRTDTQYF	TGTGCCAGCAGCTCCTCCACCCCCCCGGGGGGACGGACAGATACGCAGTATTTT
TRBV29-1	-	TRBJ1-1	CSARTGGVTEAFF	TGCAGCGCCCGAACCGGCGGGGTTACTGAAGCTTTCTTT
TRBV5-1	TRBD2	TRBJ2-2	CASSLGLAGGPGTGELFF	TGCGCCAGCAGCTTGGGTCTAGCGGGGGGGCCTGGCACCGGGGAGCTGTTTTTT
TRBV27	-	TRBJ1-2	CASSPTGGSDGYTF	TGTGCCAGCAGTCCCACTGGGGGGTCTGATGGCTACACCTTC
TRBV5-6	-	TRBJ1-1	CASSSGVSPTEAFF	TGTGCCAGCAGCTCAGGGGTTAGTCCGACTGAAGCTTTCTTT
TRBV7-2	-	TRBJ2-1	CASSSPGTFRSYNEQFF	TGTGCCAGCAGCTCCCCCGGGACTTTCCGCTCCTACAATGAGCAGTTCTTC
TRBV9	-	TRBJ1-2	CASTNELSRAWGYTF	TGTGCCAGCACGAATGAACTTTCCAGAGCGTGGGGCTACACCTTC
TRBV7-2	-	TRBJ1-1	CASSGGGAEAFF	TGTGCCAGCAGCGGCGGGGGTGCTGAAGCTTTCTTT
TRBV4-3	TRBD1	TRBJ2-3	CASSQDRSRGTTDTQYF	TGCGCCAGCAGCCAAGATCGGAGCAGGGGGACCACAGATACGCAGTATTTT
TRBV4-1	-	TRBJ2-7	CASSQAVVAYEQYF	TGCGCCAGCAGCCAAGCGGTCGTAGCCTACGAGCAGTACTTC
TRBV11-2	-	TRBJ1-5	CASSLIGGNQPQHF	TGTGCCAGCAGCTTAATTGGAGGGAATCAGCCCCAGCATTTT
TRBV7-3	TRBD1	TRBJ1-2	CASSPGQAYGYTF	TGTGCCAGCAGCCCCGGACAGGCCTATGGCTACACCTTC
TRBV2	-	TRBJ1-4	CASSDAVVNEKLFF	TGTGCCAGCAGTGATGCAGTCGTAAATGAAAAACTGTTTTTT
TRBV5-1	-	TRBJ1-1	CASSNGLRTSTEAFF	TGCGCCAGCAGCAATGGTTTACGGACAAGCACTGAAGCTTTCTTT
TRBV19	-	TRBJ2-7	CASSISWSTHEQYF	TGTGCCAGTAGTATATCTTGGAGCACCCACGAGCAGTACTTC
TRBV6-5	TRBD1	TRBJ2-5	CASRSTGGGETQYF	TGTGCCAGCAGGAGTACAGGGGGCGGAGAGACCCAGTACTTC
TRBV6-1	-	TRBJ2-5	CASSDRGRIQETQYF	TGTGCCAGCAGTGACCGAGGGAGGATCCAAGAGACCCAGTACTTC
TRBV5-4	TRBD1	TRBJ1-2	CASSTEDRELYGYTF	TGTGCCAGCAGCACCGAGGACAGGGAGTTGTATGGCTACACCTTC
TRBV29-1	-	TRBJ1-1	CSVYPRGTEVTEAFF	TGCAGCGTCTACCCCCGGGGGACCGAGGTCACTGAAGCTTTCTTT
TRBV9	TRBD1	TRBJ2-7	CASSPRGGTGGNYEQYF	TGTGCCAGCAGCCCCCGAGGGGGGACAGGGGGAAACTACGAGCAGTACTTC
TRBV9	TRBD2	TRBJ2-1	CASSWQGGADEQFF	TGTGCCAGCAGCTGGCAGGGAGGGGCCGATGAGCAGTTCTTC
TRBV13	TRBD1	TRBJ2-1	CASSNHGQGRSYNEQFF	TGTGCCAGCAGCAACCACGGACAGGGCCGGTCGTACAATGAGCAGTTCTTC
TRBV7-2	TRBD1	TRBJ1-1	CASSLGQGSPRNTEAFF	TGTGCCAGCAGCCTGGGACAGGGGTCGCCGCGGAACACTGAAGCTTTCTTT
TRBV18	TRBD2	TRBJ2-1	CASSPAGDNEQFF	TGTGCCAGCTCACCCGCGGGGGATAATGAGCAGTTCTTC